This T cell receptor (beta chain) was captured by sequencing in a study of blood T cell repertoires in COVID-19. The wider study: COVID-19 samples from acute and convalescent phases originated in the United States, Italy and Spain. Sources were T cells, B-cell-depleted T cells, or PBMCs; the material itself was cDNA or gDNA.

Seattle patients were enrolled while actively infected and followed longitudinally. Original methodology: How many nucleated cells were present was estimated from reference gene primer amplification. Generated by immunoSEQ multiplex PCR, the TCRdb table keeps only in-frame clones and is missing some. Clone size and the V and J calls come from that table; the DNA yielded D and trimming. Of over 90,000 clones in the sample, around 87% were seen once. With V trimmed by 2 bases and J by 5 bases, 7 bases remained unmatched. This CDR3 spans 17 amino acids. Germline loops: CDR1 LGHNA, CDR2 YNFKEQ. This sequence joins TRBV4-2 and TRBJ2-3; 13 nucleotides agree with TRBD2. The specimen sequenced was peripheral blood. The sequence came from a woman aged 50 to 60 with COVID-19, enrolled during active disease. CDR3 DNA: TGTGCCAGCAGCCAACCTGGACTAGCGGGGGTGGGAGATACGCAGTATTTT. This codes for CASSQPGLAGVGDTQYF.